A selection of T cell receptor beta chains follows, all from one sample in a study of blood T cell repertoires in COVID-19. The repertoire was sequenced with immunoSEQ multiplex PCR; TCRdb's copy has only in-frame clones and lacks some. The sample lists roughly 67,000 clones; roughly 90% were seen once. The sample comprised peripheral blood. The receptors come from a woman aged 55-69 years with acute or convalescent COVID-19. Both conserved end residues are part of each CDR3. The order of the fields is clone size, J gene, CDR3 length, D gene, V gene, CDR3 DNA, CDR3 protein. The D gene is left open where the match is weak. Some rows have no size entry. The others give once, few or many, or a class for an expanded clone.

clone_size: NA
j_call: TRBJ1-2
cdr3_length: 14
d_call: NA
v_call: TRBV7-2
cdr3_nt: TGTGCCAGCAGCTTAGCTCGGAGACGGGATGGCTACACCTTC
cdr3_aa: CASSLARRRDGYTF

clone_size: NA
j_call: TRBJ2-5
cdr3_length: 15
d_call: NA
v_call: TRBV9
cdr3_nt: TGTGCCAGCAGCGTATCGTGGGGCGGCCAAGAGACCCAGTACTTC
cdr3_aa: CASSVSWGGQETQYF

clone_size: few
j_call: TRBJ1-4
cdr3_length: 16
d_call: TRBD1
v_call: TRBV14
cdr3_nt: TGTGCCAGCAGCCAGCGACAGGGTGCAACTAATGAAAAACTGTTTTTT
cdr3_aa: CASSQRQGATNEKLFF

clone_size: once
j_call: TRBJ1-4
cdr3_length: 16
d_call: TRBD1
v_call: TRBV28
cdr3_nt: TGTGCCAGCAGTCCCCCCGACAGGGGATCTAATGAAAAACTGTTTTTT
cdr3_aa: CASSPPDRGSNEKLFF

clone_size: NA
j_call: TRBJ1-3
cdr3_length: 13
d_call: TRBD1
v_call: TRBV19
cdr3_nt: TGTGCCAGCAACCGGGACAGGGGGAACACCATATATTTT
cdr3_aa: CASNRDRGNTIYF

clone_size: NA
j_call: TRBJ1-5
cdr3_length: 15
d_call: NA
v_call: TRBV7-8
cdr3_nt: TGTGCCAGCAGCTCAATGACAGGAAGATATCAGCCCCAGCATTTT
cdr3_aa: CASSSMTGRYQPQHF

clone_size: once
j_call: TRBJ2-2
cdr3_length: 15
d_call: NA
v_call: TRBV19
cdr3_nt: TGTGCCAGTAGTATATCGGGTATTGGTGCCGGGGAGCTGTTTTTT
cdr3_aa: CASSISGIGAGELFF

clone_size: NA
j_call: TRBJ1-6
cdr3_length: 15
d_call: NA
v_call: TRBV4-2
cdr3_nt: TGTGCCAGCAGCCAAGATGTACAGGGTAATTCACCCCTCCACTTT
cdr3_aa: CASSQDVQGNSPLHF

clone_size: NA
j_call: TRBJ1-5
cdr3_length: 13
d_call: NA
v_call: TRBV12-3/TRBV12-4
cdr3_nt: TGTGCCAGCAGGCGGGGGGACAATCAGCCCCAGCATTTT
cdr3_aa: CASRRGDNQPQHF

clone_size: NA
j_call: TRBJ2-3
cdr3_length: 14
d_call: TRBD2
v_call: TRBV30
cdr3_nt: TGTGCCTGGTGGACTAGCGGGAGCACAGATACGCAGTATTTT
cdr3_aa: CAWWTSGSTDTQYF